This is a list of T cell receptor beta chains from one sample in a study of blood T cells in healthy people across ages. TCRdb analysed the 5' RACE reads with MiXCR anew, one entry per CDR3 protein. The sample holds about 1.4 million distinct CDR3 sequences; around 59% are singletons and the top ten take 6.7%. Material for sequencing was blood. All receptors derive from a man between 18 and 29 years old in good health. Each CDR3 is given with its conserved first and last residue. The D gene is left open where the match is weak. Clone size is given for some rows only: seen once, a few or many times, or a class if the clone is expanded.

j_call v_call d_call clone_size cdr3_nt cdr3_aa
TRBJ2-1 TRBV5-1 TRBD2 few TGCGCCAGCAGCCCCGGACTAGCGGTGAGCTCCTACAATGAGCAGTTCTTC CASSPGLAVSSYNEQFF
TRBJ2-1 TRBV29-1 TRBD2 few TGCAGCGGGGGGCCGGGACTAGGTGTCCACAATGAGCAGTTCTTC CSGGPGLGVHNEQFF
TRBJ2-1 TRBV27 - - TGTGCCAGCAGTTCCCGGTGGGGTGAGCAGTTCTTC CASSSRWGEQFF
TRBJ1-6 TRBV4-3 TRBD1 - TGCGCCAGCAGCCAAGATCCGGGACAGGGGGCGCGGGTTAATAATTCACCCCTCCACTTT CASSQDPGQGARVNNSPLHF
TRBJ1-1 TRBV27 - - TGTGCCAGCAGTTTCCTCGGGAGGGAAGCTTTCTTT CASSFLGREAFF
TRBJ1-2 TRBV20-1 TRBD1 - TGCAGTGCTACCGGGACAGGGGCAACCAACTATGGCTACACCTTC CSATGTGATNYGYTF
TRBJ2-1 TRBV27 TRBD2 - TGTGCCAGCAGTTCGACTAGCGGGAGACACTACAATGAGCAGTTCTTC CASSSTSGRHYNEQFF
TRBJ2-1 TRBV3-1 TRBD2 - TGTGCCAGCAGCCCCCGGCCCGGGGGGGCCCTCCATGAGCAGTTCTTC CASSPRPGGALHEQFF
TRBJ2-5 TRBV20-1 - - TGCAGTGCTAATAGCCACCAAGAGACCCAGTACTTC CSANSHQETQYF
TRBJ2-2 TRBV6-5 - - TGTGCCACCAAGCTCCGGGGACCCGGGGAGCTGTTTTTT CATKLRGPGELFF
TRBJ2-7 TRBV7-2 TRBD2 - TGTGCCAGCAGCTTCAGGAGTCTAGCGGACTTGAGCTCCTACGAGCAGTACTTC CASSFRSLADLSSYEQYF
TRBJ2-1 TRBV20-1 - - TGCAGTGCCGTAATCTACAATGAGCAGTTCTTC CSAVIYNEQFF
TRBJ1-2 TRBV6-6 - - TGTGCCAGCAGTTACGATACAGGAAGCGGTGGCTACACCTTC CASSYDTGSGGYTF
TRBJ2-7 TRBV6-6 - few TGTGCCAGCAGTGACTCGAAAGGTAACGAGCAGTACTTC CASSDSKGNEQYF
TRBJ2-1 TRBV7-2 TRBD1 - TGTGCCAGCAGCTTGGACAGGGGCTATGAGCAGTTCTTC CASSLDRGYEQFF
TRBJ2-5 TRBV29-1 - - TGCAGCGTTGGGGCAGGGACACAAGAGACCCAGTACTTC CSVGAGTQETQYF
TRBJ2-2 TRBV6-6 TRBD1 once TGTGCCAGCAGTTACTCGGACAGGGGGCAAGGCGGGGAGCTGTTTTTT CASSYSDRGQGGELFF
TRBJ2-1 TRBV12-3/TRBV12-4 TRBD2 - TGTGCCAGCACACAGGCCCTAGCGGGCAATGAGCAGTTCTTC CASTQALAGNEQFF
TRBJ2-2 TRBV12-3/TRBV12-4 - - TGTGCCAGCAGTTTATTGTCAGCGGTAACCGGGGAGCTGTTTTTT CASSLLSAVTGELFF
TRBJ2-5 TRBV29-1 - - TGCAGCGTGGTACGCGGGACAGACACTCGTGAGACCCAGTACTTC CSVVRGTDTRETQYF
TRBJ2-1 TRBV30 - - TGTGCCTGGAGTGTTTTAGGGGGAACTGAGCAGTTCTTC CAWSVLGGTEQFF
TRBJ2-3 TRBV29-1 - - TGCAGCGTTGAGGCGCTGACAGTCAAAGACTCTAGCACAGATACGCAGTATTTT CSVEALTVKDSSTDTQYF
TRBJ1-2 TRBV20-1 - - TGCAGTGCTCGGGACGGCGGTCCCAATGGTGGTGGCTACACCTTC CSARDGGPNGGGYTF
TRBJ2-5 TRBV6-2/TRBV6-3 - - TGTGCCAGCAGTTCCAGGACTATTAGCGAGACCCAGTACTTC CASSSRTISETQYF
TRBJ1-4 TRBV20-1 TRBD1 - TGCAGTGCTAGAGGACAGGGGAACGGAAAACTGTTTTTT CSARGQGNGKLFF
TRBJ2-7 TRBV5-1 - - TGCGCCAGCAGTGGGGAGGGGGCTCTTCTGTTCTTC CASSGEGALLFF
TRBJ2-1 TRBV29-1 TRBD2 few TGCAGCGTTGTCACTAGCGGGAGATTAGTTTGGAATGAGCAGTTCTTC CSVVTSGRLVWNEQFF
TRBJ1-2 TRBV10-2 TRBD1 - TGCGCCAGCAGTCCCTCAGGGGGCCACTATGGCTACACCTTC CASSPSGGHYGYTF
TRBJ2-7 TRBV6-2/TRBV6-3 TRBD2 - TGTGCCAGCAGTCCCCACTCGACAGGAACTAGCGGGCACTACGAGCAGTACTTC CASSPHSTGTSGHYEQYF
TRBJ2-7 TRBV6-5 - - TGTGCCAGCAGTTACAGGGGACAAACCCCATACGAGCAGTACTTC CASSYRGQTPYEQYF
TRBJ2-5 TRBV7-9 - - TGTGCCAGCAGACCCGACTTGGGAGAGACCCAGTACTTC CASRPDLGETQYF
TRBJ2-1 TRBV3-1 - - TGTGCCAGCAGCACCTGGGACCCCGGTGAGCAGTTCTTC CASSTWDPGEQFF
TRBJ2-5 TRBV4-3 TRBD2 - TGCGCCAGCAGCCCAACTTCTGGCGGGCTAGCGGGGTATGAGACCCAGTACTTC CASSPTSGGLAGYETQYF
TRBJ2-1 TRBV20-1 - few TGCAGTGCCCAAGCCTATACCAATGAGCAGTTCTTC CSAQAYTNEQFF
TRBJ1-1 TRBV12-3/TRBV12-4 - few TGTGCCAGCGGTTCGCCCGTAGAAGCTTTCTTT CASGSPVEAFF
TRBJ1-5 TRBV2 TRBD1 once TGTGCCAGCAGTGGGGACAGAAGGGGCAATCAGCCCCAGCATTTT CASSGDRRGNQPQHF